This is a list of T cell receptor beta chains from one sample in a study of T cell responses to AZD1222 COVID-19 vaccine. Repertoires were generated with immunoSEQ multiplex PCR, while TCRdb's copy carries only in-frame clones and drops some. The sample yields about 140,000 clones, roughly 88% seen once. The source was peripheral blood, collected 28 days after the second AZD1222 dose. The receptors shown here come from an adult who received the AZD1222 COVID-19 vaccine. Both conserved end residues are part of each CDR3. D genes are given only for firm matches. Clone size is stated in some rows and not others, as once, few, many or a class when expanded.

J,size,D,V,DNA,CDR3
TRBJ1-2,NA,TRBD1,TRBV6-5,TGTGCCAGCAGTCCGGACAGGAACTATGGCTACACCTTC,CASSPDRNYGYTF
TRBJ2-7,NA,TRBD1,TRBV7-2,TGTGCCAGCAGCATATGGATCGGGACAGCCGCCCCTGGCTACGAGCAGTACTTC,CASSIWIGTAAPGYEQYF
TRBJ2-7,NA,TRBD1,TRBV5-1,TGCGCCAGCAGCTTGGTTGGGACAGGGGATTACGAGCAGTACTTC,CASSLVGTGDYEQYF
TRBJ1-4,NA,TRBD1,TRBV10-3,TGTGCCACGTCATCGACAGGGGGCGAGGAAAAACTGTTTTTT,CATSSTGGEEKLFF
TRBJ2-7,once,NA,TRBV7-2,TGTGCCAGCAGCTTAGCATGGGACGTATACGAGCAGTACTTC,CASSLAWDVYEQYF
TRBJ1-2,NA,NA,TRBV6-5,TGTGCCAGCAGTTACTCGAAGGGACGGGATATATCGGGCTACACCTTC,CASSYSKGRDISGYTF
TRBJ1-1,NA,NA,TRBV3-1/TRBV3-2,TGTGCCAGCAGCCAAGACAGGGGGAACACTGAAGCTTTCTTT,CASSQDRGNTEAFF
TRBJ2-1,NA,NA,TRBV27,TGTGCCAGCAGTTTTTCACATCCGAACTCCTACAATGAGCAGTTCTTC,CASSFSHPNSYNEQFF
TRBJ2-1,few,NA,TRBV27,TGTGCCAGCAGTTTAGCACAAACCTACAATGAGCAGTTCTTC,CASSLAQTYNEQFF
TRBJ2-3,NA,TRBD2,TRBV5-1,TGCGCCAGCAGCTTGGAGGTCCGCGGGGGGATGGCAGATACGCAGTATTTT,CASSLEVRGGMADTQYF
TRBJ2-7,NA,TRBD1,TRBV2,TGTGCCAGCTCGACAGGGGGATCCTACGAGCAGTACTTC,CASSTGGSYEQYF
TRBJ2-5,NA,NA,TRBV4-2,TGTGCCAGCAGCCAAGCACAGGGACAAGAGACCCAGTACTTC,CASSQAQGQETQYF
TRBJ1-3,NA,TRBD1,TRBV6-5,TGTGCCAGCAGGAGGGGGCTTTCTGGAAACACCATATATTTT,CASRRGLSGNTIYF
TRBJ2-3,NA,TRBD2,TRBV7-2,TGTGCCAGCAGCTTTGCGGGGGGGACAGATACGCAGTATTTT,CASSFAGGTDTQYF
TRBJ2-1,NA,TRBD2,TRBV6-2/TRBV6-3,TGTGCCAGCAGTTACTCGGTGGATCTAGCGGGAGTTAATAATGAGCAGTTCTTC,CASSYSVDLAGVNNEQFF
TRBJ1-2,NA,NA,TRBV5-4,TGTGCCAGCAGAGAACTTTCGAACTATGGCTACACCTTC,CASRELSNYGYTF
TRBJ2-7,NA,TRBD2,TRBV5-8,TGTGCCAGCAGCCGGGGGGGTCTCTCCTACGAGCAGTACTTC,CASSRGGLSYEQYF
TRBJ2-7,NA,TRBD2,TRBV28,TGTGCCAGCAAGCGGTCCCGGCGGGAGAGCCACGAGCAGTACTTC,CASKRSRRESHEQYF
TRBJ2-3,NA,NA,TRBV19,TGTGCCAGTGAATTCTCGGCCACAGATACGCAGTATTTT,CASEFSATDTQYF
TRBJ1-2,NA,NA,TRBV15,TGTGCCACCAGCAGAGATGAAAGTGGGCTATTTTGGGACTATGGCTACACCTTC,CATSRDESGLFWDYGYTF
TRBJ2-7,NA,NA,TRBV7-2,TGTGCCAGCAGGCTAGGAGGAGACGAAAGCTACGAGCAGTACTTC,CASRLGGDESYEQYF
TRBJ2-3,NA,NA,TRBV28,TGTGCCAGCAGTTTAGACGCCGGGACACCGCCTTCCACAGATACGCAGTATTTT,CASSLDAGTPPSTDTQYF
TRBJ2-7,NA,NA,TRBV4-2,TGTGCCAGCAGCCAAGAGACCGGGGAGGCCTACGAGCAGTACTTC,CASSQETGEAYEQYF
TRBJ2-7,NA,NA,TRBV28,TGTGCCAGCATCTCAGGGGCCAGCGGACCCTCCTACGAGCAGTACTTC,CASISGASGPSYEQYF
TRBJ1-2,NA,NA,TRBV28,TGTGCCAGCAGTTTACCGGGGGCAGGATCTAGGTTCTACACCTTC,CASSLPGAGSRFYTF
TRBJ2-1,once,TRBD2,TRBV10-3,TGTGCCATCAAGCGACTAGCGCTTCATGAGCAGTTCTTC,CAIKRLALHEQFF
TRBJ1-2,NA,TRBD1,TRBV5-8,TGTGCCAGCAGCTACCCGACAGGGAGCTATGGCTACACCTTC,CASSYPTGSYGYTF
TRBJ2-7,NA,TRBD1,TRBV10-1,TGCGCCAGCAGTGAGTCCCTTGGGACAGGGGGCCGCGAGCAGTACTTC,CASSESLGTGGREQYF
TRBJ2-3,NA,NA,TRBV10-3,TGTGCCATCTCAGCTAGAGGGAGAGGAGATACGCAGTATTTT,CAISARGRGDTQYF
TRBJ2-3,NA,NA,TRBV24-1,TGTGCCACCAGTGATTATGGCAAAACCACAGATACGCAGTATTTT,CATSDYGKTTDTQYF
TRBJ2-7,NA,TRBD1,TRBV3-1/TRBV3-2,TGTGCCAGCAGCCAGGGACAGGGGGCAAACGAGCAGTACTTC,CASSQGQGANEQYF
TRBJ2-3,NA,TRBD1,TRBV6-5,TGTGCCAGCAGTTCCGTCCGACAGGGCGAAGATACGCAGTATTTT,CASSSVRQGEDTQYF
TRBJ1-6,NA,NA,TRBV6-5,TGTGCCAGCTCCCGGACAGTTCCTAATTCACCCCTCCACTTT,CASSRTVPNSPLHF
TRBJ1-3,NA,NA,TRBV6-5,TGTGCCAGCAGTTACTCGATGGGGCTCGCGGGAAACACCATATATTTT,CASSYSMGLAGNTIYF
TRBJ2-1,once,TRBD2,TRBV30,TGTGCCTGGAGTGTATCTAGCGGGATGGGAAATGAGCAGTTCTTC,CAWSVSSGMGNEQFF
TRBJ1-4,NA,TRBD1,TRBV29-1,TGCAGCGTCTGTATTGACAGGGGGCTGAGTAATGAAAAACTGTTTTTT,CSVCIDRGLSNEKLFF
TRBJ1-2,NA,NA,TRBV5-4,TGTGCCAGCAGCCCGGCGGGACACTTTAACTATGGCTACACCTTC,CASSPAGHFNYGYTF